The clone carrying this TCR beta chain was seen at least ten times. The data belong to a study of shared clonotypes between healthy human individuals. Overall study: Each donor's CD4 naive and CD4 memory cells filled three plates apiece, CD8 naive two, and CD8 memory one.

Here immunoSEQ multiplex PCR was the method, and the copy in TCRdb shows in-frame clones only, minus some. Found here are around 990,000 clones, 77% of them singletons; the top ten hold 0.89%. The sequenced sample consisted of memory CD4+ T cells from PBMCs. The sample's subset: CD45RA-negative fraction. This TCR was sampled from a man aged 18 to 30 in good health. Some clones in this sample may be carry-over from other donors' samples.

The CDR3 DNA reads TGTGCCAGCAGTCCTCGACAGGGACGGCCTGAAAAACTGTTTTTT. Translating it yields CASSPRQGRPEKLFF. The J gene is TRBJ1-4, the V gene TRBV7-8; the match to TRBD1 covers 7 bases. Germline V gene lookup returns CDR1 SGHVS and CDR2 FQNEAQ. V was clipped by 6 bases and J by 7 bases; unmatched bases: 11. CDR3 length: 15 residues.